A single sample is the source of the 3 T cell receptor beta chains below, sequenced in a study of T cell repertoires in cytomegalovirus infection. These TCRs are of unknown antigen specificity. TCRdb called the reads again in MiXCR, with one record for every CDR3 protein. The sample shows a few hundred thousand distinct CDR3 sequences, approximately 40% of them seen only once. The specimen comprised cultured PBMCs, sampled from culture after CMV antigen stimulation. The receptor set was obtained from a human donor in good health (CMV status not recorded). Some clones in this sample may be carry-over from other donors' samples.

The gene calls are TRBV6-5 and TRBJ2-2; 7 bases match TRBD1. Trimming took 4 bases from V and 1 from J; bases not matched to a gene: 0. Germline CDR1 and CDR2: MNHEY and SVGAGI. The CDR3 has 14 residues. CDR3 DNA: TGTGCCAGCAGTTGGGACAGGAACACCGGGGAGCTGTTTTTT. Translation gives CASSWDRNTGELFF.

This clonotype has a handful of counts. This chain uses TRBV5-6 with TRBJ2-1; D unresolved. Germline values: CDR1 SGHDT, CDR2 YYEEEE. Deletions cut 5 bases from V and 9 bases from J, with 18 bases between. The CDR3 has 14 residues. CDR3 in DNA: TGTGCCAGCAGTATTGTCCCCACCGGCGGTGAGCAGTTCTTC. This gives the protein CASSIVPTGGEQFF.

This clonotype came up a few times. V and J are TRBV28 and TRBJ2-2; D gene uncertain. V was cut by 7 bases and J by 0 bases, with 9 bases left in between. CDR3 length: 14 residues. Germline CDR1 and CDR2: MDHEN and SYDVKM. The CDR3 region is CASTERSNTGELFF. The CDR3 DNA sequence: TGTGCCAGCACTGAACGGTCGAACACCGGGGAGCTGTTTTTT.